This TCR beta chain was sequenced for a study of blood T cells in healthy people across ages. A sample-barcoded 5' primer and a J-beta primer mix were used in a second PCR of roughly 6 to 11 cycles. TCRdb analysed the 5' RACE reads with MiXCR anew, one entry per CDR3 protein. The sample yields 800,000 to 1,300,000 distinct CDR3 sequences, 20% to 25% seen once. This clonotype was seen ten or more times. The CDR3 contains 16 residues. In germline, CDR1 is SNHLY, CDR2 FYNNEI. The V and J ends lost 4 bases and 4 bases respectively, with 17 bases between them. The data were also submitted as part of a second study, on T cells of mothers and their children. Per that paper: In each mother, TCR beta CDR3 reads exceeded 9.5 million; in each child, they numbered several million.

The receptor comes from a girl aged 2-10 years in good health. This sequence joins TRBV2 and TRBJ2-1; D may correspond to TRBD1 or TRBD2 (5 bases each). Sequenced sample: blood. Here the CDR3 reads CASSAYGTSGYNEQFF. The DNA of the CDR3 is TGTGCCAGCAGTGCTTACGGGACCTCCGGGTACAATGAGCAGTTCTTC.